Listed here is a single T cell receptor beta chain. Its matching antigen is unknown. CDR3 length: 14 residues. From germline, CDR1 is LNHDA and CDR2 SQIVND (reference sequence). V was cut by 4 bases and J by 3 bases, with 12 bases left in between. Every donor provided around 10 milliliters of peripheral blood. Then a second PCR, running about 7 to 11 cycles, was carried out with a sample-barcoded 5' primer and a J-beta primer mix. Researchers report that each sample yielded at least 2.5 million CDR3-containing paired-end reads. Each CDR3 protein is one row after TCRdb ran MiXCR on the 5' RACE reads. The sample lists over a million distinct CDR3 sequences, 45% to 70% occurring once. This record comes from a study of blood T cells in healthy people across ages. Study results and limitations: Estimates based on one million T cells were treated as lower bounds. Long-lived donors had more naive CD4+ cells and higher diversity than aged donors.

The chain is built from TRBV19 and TRBJ2-5; D is perhaps TRBD2 (5 bases). The sequence was collected from a man aged 18-30 years in good health. Sample: blood. The CDR3 DNA sequence: TGTGCCAGTAGTAAAAACGCCGGGGAAGAGACCCAGTACTTC. Translation: CASSKNAGEETQYF.